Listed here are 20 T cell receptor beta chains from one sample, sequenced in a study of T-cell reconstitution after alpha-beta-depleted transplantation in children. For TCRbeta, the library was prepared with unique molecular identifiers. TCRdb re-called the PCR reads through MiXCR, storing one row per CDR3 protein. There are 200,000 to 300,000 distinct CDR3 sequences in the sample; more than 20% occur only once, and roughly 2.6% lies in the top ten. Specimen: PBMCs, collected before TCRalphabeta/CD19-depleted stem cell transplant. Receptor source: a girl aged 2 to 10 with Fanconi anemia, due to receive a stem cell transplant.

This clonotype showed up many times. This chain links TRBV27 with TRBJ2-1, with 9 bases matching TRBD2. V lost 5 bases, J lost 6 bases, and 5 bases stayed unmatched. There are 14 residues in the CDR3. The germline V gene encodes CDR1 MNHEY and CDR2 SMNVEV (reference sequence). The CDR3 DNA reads TGTGCCAGCAGTAGGCTAGCGGGAATCAATGAGCAGTTCTTC. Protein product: CASSRLAGINEQFF.

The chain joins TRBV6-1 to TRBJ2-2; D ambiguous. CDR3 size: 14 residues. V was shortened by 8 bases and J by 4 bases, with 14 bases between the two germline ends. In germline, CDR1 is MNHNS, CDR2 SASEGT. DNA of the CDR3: TGTGCCAGCTCGAGATCCATTAGCACCGGGGAGCTGTTTTTT. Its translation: CASSRSISTGELFF.

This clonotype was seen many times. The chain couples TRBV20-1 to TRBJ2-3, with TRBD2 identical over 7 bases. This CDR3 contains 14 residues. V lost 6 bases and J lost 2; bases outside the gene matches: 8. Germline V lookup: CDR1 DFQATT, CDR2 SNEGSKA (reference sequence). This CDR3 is CSARLASYTDTQYF. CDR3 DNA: TGCAGTGCGAGACTAGCTTCCTACACAGATACGCAGTATTTT.

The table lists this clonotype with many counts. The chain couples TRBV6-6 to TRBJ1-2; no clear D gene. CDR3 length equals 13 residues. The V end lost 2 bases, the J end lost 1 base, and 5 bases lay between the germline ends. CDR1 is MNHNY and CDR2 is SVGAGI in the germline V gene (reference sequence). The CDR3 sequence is CASSYGINYGYTF. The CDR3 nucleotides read TGTGCCAGCAGTTACGGGATTAACTATGGCTACACCTTC.

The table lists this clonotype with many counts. Written as DNA, the CDR3 is TGCAGCGTCTCCGGACTCGGCGGGGGCGGGGAGCTGTTTTTT. Translating it yields CSVSGLGGGGELFF. The chain links TRBV29-1 to TRBJ2-2, with TRBD2 identical over 7 bases. CDR3 length: 14 residues. Germline V gene lookup returns CDR1 SQVTM and CDR2 ANQGSEA. The junction had 11 bases not matched to a gene; V was cut back by 6 bases and J by 7 bases.

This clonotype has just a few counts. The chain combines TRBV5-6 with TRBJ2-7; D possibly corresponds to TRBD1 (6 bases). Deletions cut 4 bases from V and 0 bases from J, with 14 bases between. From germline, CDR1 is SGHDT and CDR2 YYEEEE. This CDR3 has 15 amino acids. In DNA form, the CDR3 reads TGTGCCAGCAGCGGTGACAGGACTTACTCCTACGAGCAGTACTTC. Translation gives CASSGDRTYSYEQYF.

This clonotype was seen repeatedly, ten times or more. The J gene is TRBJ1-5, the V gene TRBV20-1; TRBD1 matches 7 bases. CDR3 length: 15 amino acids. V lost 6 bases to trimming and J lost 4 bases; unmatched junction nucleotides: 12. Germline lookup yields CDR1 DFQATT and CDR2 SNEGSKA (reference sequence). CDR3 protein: CSARTDGTANQPQHF. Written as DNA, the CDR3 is TGCAGTGCCCGAACCGATGGGACAGCGAATCAGCCCCAGCATTTT.

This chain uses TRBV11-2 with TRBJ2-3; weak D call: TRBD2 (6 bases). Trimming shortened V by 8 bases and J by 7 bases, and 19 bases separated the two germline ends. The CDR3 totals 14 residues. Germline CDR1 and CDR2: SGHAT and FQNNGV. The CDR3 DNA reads TGTGCCAGCGGAACGACTAGAGAGATTAATACGCAGTATTTT. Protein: CASGTTREINTQYF. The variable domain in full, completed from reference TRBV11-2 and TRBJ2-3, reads EAGVAQSPRYKIIEKRQSVAFWCNPISGHATLYWYQQILGQGPKLLIQFQNNGVVDDSQLPKDRFSAERLKGVDSTLKIQPAKLEDSAVYLCASGTTREINTQYFGPGTRLTVL.

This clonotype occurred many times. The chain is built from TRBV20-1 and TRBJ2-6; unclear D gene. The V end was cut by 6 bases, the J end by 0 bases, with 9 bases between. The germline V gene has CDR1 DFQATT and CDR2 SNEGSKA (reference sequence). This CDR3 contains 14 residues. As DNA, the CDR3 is TGCAGTGCCAGCCCGGGCTCTGGGGCCAACGTCCTGACTTTC. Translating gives CSASPGSGANVLTF.

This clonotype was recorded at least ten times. CDR3 DNA sequence: TGCAGTGCTAGAATACAGGGTGGGGGCTATAGCAATCAGCCCCAGCATTTT. It specifies CSARIQGGGYSNQPQHF. The chain is built from TRBV20-1 and TRBJ1-5, with D tentatively TRBD1 (6 bases). CDR1 and CDR2 (germline): DFQATT, SNEGSKA (reference sequence). The V end was cut by 2 bases, the J end by 0 bases, with 17 bases between. CDR3 length: 17 amino acids.

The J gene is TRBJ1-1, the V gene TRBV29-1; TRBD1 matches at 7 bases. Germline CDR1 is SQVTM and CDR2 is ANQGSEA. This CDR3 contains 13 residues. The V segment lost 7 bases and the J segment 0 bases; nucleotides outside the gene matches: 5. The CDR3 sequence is CSEGQYMNTEAFF. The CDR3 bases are TGCAGCGAGGGACAGTACATGAACACTGAAGCTTTCTTT. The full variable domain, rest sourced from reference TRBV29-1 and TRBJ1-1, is SAVISQKPSRDICQRGTSLTIQCQVDSQVTMMFWYRQQPGQSLTLIATANQGSEATYESGFVIDKFPISRPNLTFSTLTVSNMSPEDSSIYLCSEGQYMNTEAFFGQGTRLTVV.

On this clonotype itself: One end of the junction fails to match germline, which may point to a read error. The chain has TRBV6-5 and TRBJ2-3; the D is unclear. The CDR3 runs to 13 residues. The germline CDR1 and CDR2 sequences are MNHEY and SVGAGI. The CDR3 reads CASCYDRTDTQYF. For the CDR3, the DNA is TGTGCCAGCTGTTACGATCGCACAGATACGCAGTATTTT.

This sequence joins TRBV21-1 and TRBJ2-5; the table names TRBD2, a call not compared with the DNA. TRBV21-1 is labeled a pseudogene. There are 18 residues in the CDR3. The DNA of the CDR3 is TGTGCCAGCAGCAAAAAGGGCTTGGCTACTCGGTACCAAGAGACCCAGTACTTC. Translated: CASSKKGLATRYQETQYF.

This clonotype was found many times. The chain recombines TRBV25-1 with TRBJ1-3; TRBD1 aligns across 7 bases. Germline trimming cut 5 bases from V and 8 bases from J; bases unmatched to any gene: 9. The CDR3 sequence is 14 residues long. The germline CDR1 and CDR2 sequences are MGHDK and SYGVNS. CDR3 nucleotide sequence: TGTGCCAGCAGTCTTGGGACAGCAGGGGACACCATATATTTT. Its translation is CASSLGTAGDTIYF.

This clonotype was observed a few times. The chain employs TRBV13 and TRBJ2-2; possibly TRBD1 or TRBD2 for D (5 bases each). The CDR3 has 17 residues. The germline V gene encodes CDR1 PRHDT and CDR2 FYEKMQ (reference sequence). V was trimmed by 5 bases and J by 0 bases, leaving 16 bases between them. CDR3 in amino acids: CASSVFGIGANTGELFF. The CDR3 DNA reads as TGTGCCAGCAGCGTATTCGGGATAGGGGCGAACACCGGGGAGCTGTTTTTT.

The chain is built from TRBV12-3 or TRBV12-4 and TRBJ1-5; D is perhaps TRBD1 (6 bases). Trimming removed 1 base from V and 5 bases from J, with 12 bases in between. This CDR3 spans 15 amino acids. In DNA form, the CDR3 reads TGTGCCAGCAGTTTAGGGGGGGGCCCGGATCAGCCCCAGCATTTT. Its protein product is CASSLGGGPDQPQHF.

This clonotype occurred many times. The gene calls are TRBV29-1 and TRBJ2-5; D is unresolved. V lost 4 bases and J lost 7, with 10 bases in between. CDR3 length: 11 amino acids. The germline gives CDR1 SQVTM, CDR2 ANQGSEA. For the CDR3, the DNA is TGCAGCGTTGTTTTAACCGGGACCCAGTACTTC. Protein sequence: CSVVLTGTQYF.

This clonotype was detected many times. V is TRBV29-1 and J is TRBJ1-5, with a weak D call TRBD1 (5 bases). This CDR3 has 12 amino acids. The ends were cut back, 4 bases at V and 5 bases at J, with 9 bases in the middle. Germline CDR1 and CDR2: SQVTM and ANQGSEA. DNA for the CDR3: TGCAGCGTTGGGGGACGTGATCAGCCCCAGCATTTT. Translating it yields CSVGGRDQPQHF.

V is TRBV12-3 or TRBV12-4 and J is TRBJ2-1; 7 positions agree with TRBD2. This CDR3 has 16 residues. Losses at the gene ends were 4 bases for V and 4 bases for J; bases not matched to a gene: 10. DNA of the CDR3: TGTGCCAGCAGTTCACGTTTAGCGGGCACATACAATGAGCAGTTCTTC. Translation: CASSSRLAGTYNEQFF.

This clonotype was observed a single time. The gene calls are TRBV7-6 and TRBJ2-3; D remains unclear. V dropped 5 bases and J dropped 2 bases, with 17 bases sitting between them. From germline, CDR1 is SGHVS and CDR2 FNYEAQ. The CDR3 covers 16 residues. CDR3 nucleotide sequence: TGTGCCAGCAGCCTTAGCTTAGGTGCACACACAGATACGCAGTATTTT. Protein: CASSLSLGAHTDTQYF.